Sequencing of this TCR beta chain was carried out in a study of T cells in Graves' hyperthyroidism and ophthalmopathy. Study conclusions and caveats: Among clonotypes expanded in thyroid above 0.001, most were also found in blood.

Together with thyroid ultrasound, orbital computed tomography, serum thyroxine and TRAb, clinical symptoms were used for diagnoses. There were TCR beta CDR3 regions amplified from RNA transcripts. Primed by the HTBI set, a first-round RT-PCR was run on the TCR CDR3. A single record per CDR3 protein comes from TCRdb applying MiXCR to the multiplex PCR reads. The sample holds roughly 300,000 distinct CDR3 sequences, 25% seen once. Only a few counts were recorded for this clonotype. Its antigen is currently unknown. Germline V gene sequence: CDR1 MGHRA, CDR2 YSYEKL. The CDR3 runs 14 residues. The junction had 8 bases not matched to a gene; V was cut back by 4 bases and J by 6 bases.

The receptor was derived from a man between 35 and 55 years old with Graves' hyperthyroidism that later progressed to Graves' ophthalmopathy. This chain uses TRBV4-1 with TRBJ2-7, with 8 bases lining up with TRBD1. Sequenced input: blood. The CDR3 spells CASSRQDRASEQYF. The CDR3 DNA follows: TGCGCCAGCAGCCGCCAGGACAGGGCCAGCGAGCAGTACTTC.